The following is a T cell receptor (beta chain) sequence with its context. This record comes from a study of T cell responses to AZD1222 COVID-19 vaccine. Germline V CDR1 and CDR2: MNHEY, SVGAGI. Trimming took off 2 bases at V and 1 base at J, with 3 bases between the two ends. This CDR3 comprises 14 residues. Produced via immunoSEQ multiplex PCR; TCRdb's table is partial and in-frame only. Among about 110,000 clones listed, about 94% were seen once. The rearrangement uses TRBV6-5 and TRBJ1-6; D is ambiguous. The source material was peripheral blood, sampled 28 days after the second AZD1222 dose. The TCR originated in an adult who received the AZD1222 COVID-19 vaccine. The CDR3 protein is CASSYGSYNSPLHF. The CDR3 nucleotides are TGTGCCAGCAGTTACGGGTCCTATAATTCACCCCTCCACTTT.